The 32 T cell receptor beta chains below were found in one sample sequenced in a study of T cells after posttransplantation cyclophosphamide. Profiled with immunoSEQ multiplex PCR; TCRdb holds only in-frame clones, not every one. The table has roughly 42,000 clones, roughly 91% seen once. A marrow graft followed busulfan-fludarabine conditioning, with cyclophosphamide on days +3 and +4. The source was PBMCs, collected about 64 days after allogeneic stem cell transplant with posttransplant cyclophosphamide. The source of these receptors is a male patient aged 60 to 75 who received an allogeneic stem cell transplant from a related donor and was CMV-positive. The T cells may come from the graft donor.

This clone was recorded only once. V usage is TRBV28 and J usage is TRBJ1-4; 7 positions agree with TRBD1. Per germline, CDR1 MDHEN and CDR2 SYDVKM. There are 14 residues in the CDR3. V lost 6 bases and J lost 8; bases outside the gene matches: 9. The CDR3 sequence is CASRQGGLHEKLFF. Written as DNA, the CDR3 is TGTGCCAGCAGGCAAGGGGGCCTACACGAAAAACTGTTTTTT.

The gene calls are TRBV29-1 and TRBJ2-7, with D hard to call. The CDR3 totals 17 residues. Between the trimmed V and J ends, which lost 2 bases and 0 bases, there was a span of 20 bases. Germline CDR1 is SQVTM and CDR2 is ANQGSEA. The CDR3 nucleotides are TGCAGCGTTGAACGGTTTTTTAAACAGCAATACTCCTACGAGCAGTACTTC. Its translation is CSVERFFKQQYSYEQYF.

The V gene is TRBV4-1, the J gene TRBJ1-5, with 9 bases that match TRBD1. This CDR3 has 18 residues. V shed 3 bases and J 0 bases; nucleotides not matched to a gene: 9. The germline V gene has CDR1 MGHRA and CDR2 YSYEKL. Here the CDR3 DNA reads TGCGCCAGCAGCCACCAACCGGGACAGGGAACTAGCAATCAGCCCCAGCATTTT. Protein product: CASSHQPGQGTSNQPQHF.

In DNA, the CDR3 is TGTGCCAGCAGCTTGCAGGGGGTCACTGAAGCTTTCTTT. It encodes CASSLQGVTEAFF. The chain combines TRBV5-5 with TRBJ1-1, with 7 positions matching TRBD1. Germline lookup yields CDR1 SGHKS and CDR2 YYEKEE (reference sequence). The junction had 1 base not matched to a gene; V was cut back by 1 base and J by 4 bases. This CDR3 spans 13 amino acids.

The chain carries TRBV30 and TRBJ1-2; no clear D gene. Trimming removed 8 bases from V and 1 base from J, with 17 bases in between. Germline CDR1 GTSNPN, CDR2 SVGIG (reference sequence). CDR3 length: 14 amino acids. In DNA form, the CDR3 reads TGTGCCGCCACCCGGAGAGCTTTTAACTATGGCTACACCTTC. The encoded protein is CAATRRAFNYGYTF.

The CDR3 bases are TGTGCCACCCGAAGGGATAGCGGGGAGCGCAATGAGCAGTTCTTC. Amino acid sequence: CATRRDSGERNEQFF. The chain employs TRBV4-2 and TRBJ2-1; 8 bases match TRBD2. J gave up 6 bases and V 10 bases, and 14 bases lay outside the gene matches. CDR1 and CDR2 (germline): LGHNA, YNFKEQ. The CDR3 sequence is 15 residues long.

The CDR3: CASSDLYRAATEAFF. The CDR3 DNA follows: TGTGCCAGCAGTGATCTTTACAGGGCGGCCACTGAAGCTTTCTTT. The J gene is TRBJ1-1, the V gene TRBV6-1; a possible D gene is TRBD1 (6 bases). The CDR3 has 15 residues. V lost 3 bases, J lost 4 bases, and 15 bases lay in between. Per germline, CDR1 MNHNS and CDR2 SASEGT.

The chain couples TRBV19 to TRBJ1-1; D is unresolved. CDR3 size: 12 residues. Deletions cut 4 bases from V and 3 bases from J, with 6 bases between. Germline CDR1 reads LNHDA; CDR2 reads SQIVND (reference sequence). CDR3 DNA: TGTGCCAGTAGTACCATTTACACTGAAGCTTTCTTT. Translated: CASSTIYTEAFF. Full variable domain (missing parts from reference TRBV19 and TRBJ1-1): DGGITQSPKYLFRKEGQNVTLSCEQNLNHDAMYWYRQDPGQGLRLIYYSQIVNDFQKGDIAEGYSVSREKKESFPLTVTSAQKNPTAFYLCASSTIYTEAFFGQGTRLTVV.

The rearrangement joins TRBV5-6 to TRBJ1-6; TRBD1 agrees at 7 bases. J gave up 4 bases and V 4 bases, and 5 bases lay outside the gene matches. The CDR3 has 15 residues. Germline assignment: CDR1 SGHDT and CDR2 YYEEEE. The CDR3 DNA follows: TGTGCCAGCAGCATAGGGGACAGATATAATTCACCCCTCCACTTT. Amino acid sequence: CASSIGDRYNSPLHF.

The chain joins TRBV6-1 to TRBJ1-2; D ambiguous. Per the germline V gene, CDR1 is MNHNS and CDR2 is SASEGT. Trimming removed 2 bases at V and 6 bases at J, with 10 bases between. CDR3 size: 13 residues. The CDR3 loop is CASSEFAGNGYTF. The DNA for the CDR3 is TGTGCCAGCAGTGAATTCGCGGGGAATGGCTACACCTTC.

The CDR3 here is CASSLQGADGYTF. CDR3 DNA sequence: TGTGCCAGCAGCTTACAGGGGGCGGATGGCTACACCTTC. V and J are TRBV7-9 and TRBJ1-2, with TRBD1 matching 8 bases. This CDR3 spans 13 amino acids. Germline values: CDR1 SEHNR, CDR2 FQNEAQ (reference sequence). Trimming took 2 bases from V and 6 from J; bases not matched to a gene: 2.

This chain links TRBV29-1 with TRBJ1-3; D gene uncertain. The V gene lost 7 bases and the J gene lost 0 bases, with 13 bases spanning the gap. CDR1 SQVTM and CDR2 ANQGSEA come from the germline V gene. The CDR3 has 14 residues. CDR3 protein: CSATDVDSGNTIYF. The CDR3 DNA follows: TGCAGCGCTACAGACGTAGACTCTGGAAACACCATATATTTT.

The V and J genes are TRBV7-9 and TRBJ2-5; perhaps TRBD1 as D (6 bases). The CDR3 covers 12 residues. V lost 1 base to trimming and J lost 10 bases, with 10 bases between them. CDR1 and CDR2 (germline): SEHNR, FQNEAQ (reference sequence). The CDR3 coding sequence is TGTGCCAGCAGCTTAGGGCAGGGGTACCAGTACTTC. Translation: CASSLGQGYQYF.

The gene calls are TRBV7-9 and TRBJ1-1, with D unclear. V was trimmed by 2 bases and J by 3 bases, leaving 10 bases between them. CDR1 is SEHNR and CDR2 is FQNEAQ in the germline V gene (reference sequence). This CDR3 has 14 residues. CDR3 DNA sequence: TGTGCCAGCAGCTTATTGGGCCAGGACACTGAAGCTTTCTTT. Translating it yields CASSLLGQDTEAFF.

The chain links TRBV30 to TRBJ1-2; TRBD1 is a possible D gene (5 bases). Looked up from germline, CDR1 is GTSNPN and CDR2 is SVGIG (reference sequence). Between the trimmed V and J ends, which lost 0 bases and 3 bases, there was a span of 11 bases. The CDR3 length is 14 residues. This CDR3 is CAWSVGVDDYGYTF. In nucleotides, the CDR3 is TGTGCCTGGAGTGTAGGGGTGGATGACTATGGCTACACCTTC.

V usage is TRBV11-2 and J usage is TRBJ2-2, with 8 bases matching TRBD1. With 5 bases clipped from V and 4 bases from J, the junction kept 3 bases outside the gene matches. The CDR3 contains 14 residues. Looked up from germline, CDR1 is SGHAT and CDR2 is FQNNGV. DNA of the CDR3: TGTGCCAGCAGCCCAGGGGGCAGCACCGGGGAGCTGTTTTTT. Translated: CASSPGGSTGELFF. Full variable domain (rest looked up from reference TRBV11-2 and TRBJ2-2): EAGVAQSPRYKIIEKRQSVAFWCNPISGHATLYWYQQILGQGPKLLIQFQNNGVVDDSQLPKDRFSAERLKGVDSTLKIQPAKLEDSAVYLCASSPGGSTGELFFGEGSRLTVL.

The chain is built from TRBV27 and TRBJ2-7, with TRBD1 matching over 7 bases. CDR1 MNHEY and CDR2 SMNVEV come from the germline V gene (reference sequence). The CDR3 totals 15 residues. V lost 6 bases and J lost 2; bases outside the gene matches: 10. CDR3 nucleotides: TGTGCCAGCAGCTTAGGTGGGACAGTCCCCTACGAGCAGTACTTC. Protein product: CASSLGGTVPYEQYF.

The V gene is TRBV4-2, the J gene TRBJ2-3; TRBD2 matches 9 bases. Germline V gives CDR1 LGHNA, CDR2 YNFKEQ. V gave up 1 base and J gave up 3 bases; unmatched junction bases: 5. The CDR3 loop spans 16 amino acids. In nucleotides, the CDR3 is TGTGCCAGCAGCCAAGGATCGAGCGGGGGGACAGATACGCAGTATTTT. Protein product: CASSQGSSGGTDTQYF.

The gene calls are TRBV5-6 and TRBJ1-2; 9 bases are shared with TRBD1. CDR3 length: 17 residues. Germline assignment: CDR1 SGHDT and CDR2 YYEEEE. V shed 4 bases and J 3 bases; nucleotides not matched to a gene: 13. CDR3 protein: CASSPSTGTGLHYGYTF. The CDR3 DNA sequence: TGTGCCAGCAGCCCCTCAACCGGGACAGGGTTGCACTATGGCTACACCTTC.

The chain is built from TRBV21-1 and TRBJ1-2; the table's D call, TRBD1, has no DNA check behind it. TRBV21-1 is reported as a pseudogene. The length of the CDR3 is 15 residues. The CDR3 sequence is CASRRQGALDYGYTF. The CDR3, as DNA: TGTGCCAGCAGGAGGCAGGGGGCTTTGGACTATGGCTACACCTTC.

V gene TRBV12-5 combines with J gene TRBJ1-2, with 9 bases lining up with TRBD1. V trimming: 8 bases; J trimming: 6 bases; junction bases outside the gene matches: 7. The length of the CDR3 is 13 residues. Germline V gene lookup returns CDR1 LGHNT and CDR2 FRNRAP. The CDR3 loop is CASQLNRGHGYTF. The CDR3 region has the DNA TGTGCTAGTCAATTAAACAGGGGGCATGGCTACACCTTC.

The rearrangement joins TRBV6-1 to TRBJ2-5, with TRBD1 matching over 12 bases. The CDR3 totals 15 residues. Germline CDR1 MNHNS, CDR2 SASEGT. Trimming took 5 bases from V and 5 from J; bases not matched to a gene: 6. CDR3 DNA sequence: TGTGCCAGCAGTATCCGGGACAGGGGGCAGGAGACCCAGTACTTC. It specifies CASSIRDRGQETQYF.

The chain recombines TRBV2 with TRBJ1-6; D gene unclear. The germline gives CDR1 SNHLY, CDR2 FYNNEI. Trimming shortened V by 4 bases and J by 8 bases, and 15 bases separated the two germline ends. This CDR3 spans 15 amino acids. In DNA, the CDR3 is TGTGCCAGCAGTGTGGACGGAGGAATGTATTCACCCCTCCACTTT. It specifies CASSVDGGMYSPLHF.

This chain uses TRBV6-5 with TRBJ1-2; D is unclear. Looked up from germline, CDR1 is MNHEY and CDR2 is SVGAGI. The V end was cut by 6 bases, the J end by 7 bases, with 18 bases between. This CDR3 comprises 14 residues. In DNA form, the CDR3 reads TGTGCCAGCAGGGCCGGGATAAACAGTTTTGGCTACACCTTC. It codes for CASRAGINSFGYTF.

The rearrangement joins TRBV7-9 to TRBJ1-6; TRBD1 might be the D (5 bases). The CDR3 consists of 15 residues. Germline lookup yields CDR1 SEHNR and CDR2 FQNEAQ (reference sequence). Between the trimmed V and J ends, which lost 8 bases and 7 bases, there was a span of 18 bases. CDR3 residues: CASPPRGVANSPLHF. Here the CDR3 DNA reads TGTGCCAGCCCCCCCCGGGGGGTGGCGAATTCACCCCTCCACTTT.

Here the CDR3 reads CASTPDRSYGYTF. The DNA of the CDR3 is TGTGCCAGCACCCCAGACAGGTCCTATGGCTACACCTTC. The chain uses TRBV7-2 and TRBJ1-2, with D tentatively TRBD1 (6 bases). The CDR3 covers 13 residues. Per germline, CDR1 SGHTA and CDR2 FQGNSA. The V gene lost 7 bases and the J gene lost 4 bases, with 13 bases spanning the gap.

This chain joins TRBV10-2 and TRBJ1-2; D may be TRBD1 (6 bases). Germline-derived CDR1 and CDR2 are WSHSY and SAAADI. The CDR3 has 15 residues. V shed 0 bases and J shed 3 bases, with 11 bases lying between them. The CDR3 region has the DNA TGCGCCAGCAGTGAGTCTGCAGGGGCGGACTATGGCTACACCTTC. Its protein product is CASSESAGADYGYTF.

As regards this clone: The junction does not match germline at one end; this may be a read error. This sample includes further DNA sequences coding for the same CDR3. The gene calls are TRBV28 and TRBJ1-2; tentative D call: TRBD1 (6 bases). Germline CDR1 and CDR2: MDHEN and SYDVKM. The CDR3 loop spans 13 amino acids. The CDR3 region has the DNA TGTGCCAGCACCCTAGACAGGAACTACGGCTACACCTTC. Its translation: CASTLDRNYGYTF.

The chain joins TRBV7-9 to TRBJ1-1; D ambiguous. CDR1 and CDR2 from the germline V gene are SEHNR and FQNEAQ (reference sequence). Trimming shortened V by 5 bases and J by 1 base, and 11 bases separated the two germline ends. The CDR3 is 14 amino acids. This CDR3 is CASSTEGGNTEAFF. The CDR3 nucleotides are TGTGCCAGCAGCACCGAGGGCGGGAACACTGAAGCTTTCTTT.

About this clone itself: Because the CDR3 is missing its conserved closing phenylalanine or tryptophan, this is likely a read error. The chain is built from TRBV27 and TRBJ1-2, with a tentative D call TRBD1 (5 bases). This CDR3 has 13 residues. V lost 9 bases and J lost 4, with 15 bases in between. The germline CDR1 and CDR2 sequences are MNHEY and SMNVEV (reference sequence). This CDR3 reads CARTKTGRYGYTL. The CDR3 nucleotides are TGTGCCAGAACGAAAACAGGTCGCTATGGCTACACCCTC.

J is TRBJ2-1 and V is TRBV29-1; 7 nucleotides agree with TRBD2. Germline V gene lookup returns CDR1 SQVTM and CDR2 ANQGSEA. The ends lost 3 bases at V and 5 bases at J; junction bases unmatched: 16. The CDR3 runs 17 residues. CDR3 nucleotides: TGCAGCGTTGATACTAGCGTCTTTCCTTCCGTACACAATGAGCAGTTCTTC. This translates into CSVDTSVFPSVHNEQFF.

This chain connects TRBV5-4 to TRBJ1-1; D may be TRBD1 (5 bases). The germline CDR1 and CDR2 sequences are SGHNT and YYREEE (reference sequence). The CDR3 spans 14 residues. Deletions cut 0 bases from V and 3 bases from J, with 9 bases between. In DNA form, the CDR3 reads TGTGCCAGCAGCTTGGTAGGGGTTGACACTGAAGCTTTCTTT. Residues: CASSLVGVDTEAFF.